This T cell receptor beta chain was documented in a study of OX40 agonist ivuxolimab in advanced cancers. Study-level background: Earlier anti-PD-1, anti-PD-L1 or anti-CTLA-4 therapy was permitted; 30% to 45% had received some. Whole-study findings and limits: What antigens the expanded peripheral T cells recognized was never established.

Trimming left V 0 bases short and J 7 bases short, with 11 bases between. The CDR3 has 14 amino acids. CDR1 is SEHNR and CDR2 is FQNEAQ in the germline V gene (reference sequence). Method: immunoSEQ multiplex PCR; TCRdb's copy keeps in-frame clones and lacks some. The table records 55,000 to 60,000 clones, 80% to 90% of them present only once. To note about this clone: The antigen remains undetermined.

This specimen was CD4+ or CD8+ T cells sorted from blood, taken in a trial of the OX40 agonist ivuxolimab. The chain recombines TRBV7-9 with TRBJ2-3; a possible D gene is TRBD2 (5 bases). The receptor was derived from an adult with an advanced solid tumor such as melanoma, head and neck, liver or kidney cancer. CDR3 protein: CASSLATPGNTQYF. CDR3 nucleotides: TGTGCCAGCAGCTTAGCCACTCCGGGAAATACGCAGTATTTT.